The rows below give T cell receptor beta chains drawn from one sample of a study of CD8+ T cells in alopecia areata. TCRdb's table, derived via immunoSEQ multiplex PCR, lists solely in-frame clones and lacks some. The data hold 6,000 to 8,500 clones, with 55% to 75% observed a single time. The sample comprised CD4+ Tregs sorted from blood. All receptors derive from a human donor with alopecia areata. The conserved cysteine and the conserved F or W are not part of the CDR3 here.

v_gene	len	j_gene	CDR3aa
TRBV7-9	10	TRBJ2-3	ASSLAPDTQY
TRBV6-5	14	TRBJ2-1	ASRSWGLAGGNEQF
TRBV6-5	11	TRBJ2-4	ASSYGSQNIQY
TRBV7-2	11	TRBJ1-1	AIGEGVNTEAF
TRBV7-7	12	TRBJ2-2	ASSWDINTGELF
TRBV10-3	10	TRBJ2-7	AINDGPYEQY
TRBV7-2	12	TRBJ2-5	ASGVGRVSETQY
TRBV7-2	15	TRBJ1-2	ASSPADRIRFGYGYT
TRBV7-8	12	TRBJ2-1	ASSPLPSYNEQF
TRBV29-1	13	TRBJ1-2	SVEEVVGPPVGYT
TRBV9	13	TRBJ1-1	ASSVRSGADTEAF
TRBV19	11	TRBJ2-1	ASRAGYYDEQF
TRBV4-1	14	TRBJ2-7	ASSQSPHGLVGEQY
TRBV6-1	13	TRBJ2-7	ASSRTHRGQYEQY
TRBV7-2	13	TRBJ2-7	ASSRRQGPSYEQY
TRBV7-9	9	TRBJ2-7	ASGKSYEQY
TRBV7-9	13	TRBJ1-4	ASSLVGRFGEKLF
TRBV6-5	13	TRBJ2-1	ASRKPGLAVIEQF
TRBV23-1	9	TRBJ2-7	ASVTGAGID
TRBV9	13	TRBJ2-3	ASSVIGGGTDTQY
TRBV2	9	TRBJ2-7	ANGQGHEQY
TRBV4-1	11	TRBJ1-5	ASRSGADQPQH
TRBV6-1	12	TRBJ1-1	ASSERRGSTEAF
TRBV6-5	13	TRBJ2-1	ASLKQGNPYNEQF
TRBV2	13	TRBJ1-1	ASRPRLGRETEAF
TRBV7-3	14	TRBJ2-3	ASSRTGFEDTDTQY
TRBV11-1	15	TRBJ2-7	ASSSTPIAGVYYEQY
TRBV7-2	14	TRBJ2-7	ASSLRGGLASYEQY
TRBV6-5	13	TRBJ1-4	ASSPANRANEKLF
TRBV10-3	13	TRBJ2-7	AIRAGTSGSYEQY
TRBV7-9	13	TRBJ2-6	ASSPINSGANVLT
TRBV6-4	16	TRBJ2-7	ASSDSLPGGLEDYEQY
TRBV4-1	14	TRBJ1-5	ASSQGRGQRNQPQH
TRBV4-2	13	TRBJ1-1	ASSQGQGVNTEAF
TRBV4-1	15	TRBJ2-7	ASSQVRGTGTFGEQY
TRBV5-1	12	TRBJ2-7	ASTTGTGPYEQY
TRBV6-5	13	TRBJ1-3	ASRSTGRSGNTIY
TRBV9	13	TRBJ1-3	ASSITGSSGNTIY
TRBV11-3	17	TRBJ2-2	ASSFGTGGERENTGELF
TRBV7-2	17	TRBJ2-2	ASSSKPGDRGTNTGELF
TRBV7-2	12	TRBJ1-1	ASSLVTGDTEAF
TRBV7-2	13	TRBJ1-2	ASSPTSDREYGYT
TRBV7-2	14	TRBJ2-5	ASSISTSGTSETQY
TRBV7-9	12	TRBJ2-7	ASSPGRITYEQY
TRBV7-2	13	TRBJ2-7	ASSLLGSRSYEQY
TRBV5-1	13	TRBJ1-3	ASSGRTGSGNTIY
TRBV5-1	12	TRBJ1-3	ASSLEVSGNTIY
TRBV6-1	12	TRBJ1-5	ASRKDRDNQPQH
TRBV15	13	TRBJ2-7	ATSSGTGWFYEQY
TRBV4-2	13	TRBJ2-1	ASSQVDDRSNEQF
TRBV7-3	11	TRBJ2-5	ASSLSDGETQY
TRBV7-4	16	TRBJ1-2	ASSGSTRAARKTYGYT
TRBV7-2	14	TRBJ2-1	ASSFPGTGEFNEQF
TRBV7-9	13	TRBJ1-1	ASSRQAGGETEAF
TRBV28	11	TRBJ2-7	ASRRTAAYEQY
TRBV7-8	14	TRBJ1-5	ASSSDKDYSNQPQH
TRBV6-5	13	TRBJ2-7	ASSRGLAGPYEQY
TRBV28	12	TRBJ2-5	ASSFGQGWETQY
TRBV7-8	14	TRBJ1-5	ASSLAQGGSNQPQH